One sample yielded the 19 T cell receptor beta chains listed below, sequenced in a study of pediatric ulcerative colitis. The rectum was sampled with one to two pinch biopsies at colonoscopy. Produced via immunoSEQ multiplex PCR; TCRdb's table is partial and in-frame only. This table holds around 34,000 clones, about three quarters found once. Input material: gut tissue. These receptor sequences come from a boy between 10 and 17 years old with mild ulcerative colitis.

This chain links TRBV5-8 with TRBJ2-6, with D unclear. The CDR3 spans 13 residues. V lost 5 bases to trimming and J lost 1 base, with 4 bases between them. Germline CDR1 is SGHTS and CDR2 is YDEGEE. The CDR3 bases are TGTGCCAGCAGGGAGTCTGGGGCCAACGTCCTGACTTTC. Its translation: CASRESGANVLTF.

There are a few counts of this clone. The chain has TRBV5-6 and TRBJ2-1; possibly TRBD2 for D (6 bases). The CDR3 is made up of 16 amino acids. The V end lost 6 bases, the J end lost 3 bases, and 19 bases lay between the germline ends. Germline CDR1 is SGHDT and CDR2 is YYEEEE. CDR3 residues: CASTHPRGSNYNEQFF. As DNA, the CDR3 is TGTGCCAGCACCCATCCCCGGGGGTCAAACTACAATGAGCAGTTCTTC.

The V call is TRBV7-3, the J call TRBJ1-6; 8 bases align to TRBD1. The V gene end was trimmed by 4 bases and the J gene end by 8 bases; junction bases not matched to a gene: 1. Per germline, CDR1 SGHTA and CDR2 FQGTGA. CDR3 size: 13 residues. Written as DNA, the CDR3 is TGTGCCAGCAGCTCGGACAGGGATTCACCCCTCCACTTT. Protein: CASSSDRDSPLHF.

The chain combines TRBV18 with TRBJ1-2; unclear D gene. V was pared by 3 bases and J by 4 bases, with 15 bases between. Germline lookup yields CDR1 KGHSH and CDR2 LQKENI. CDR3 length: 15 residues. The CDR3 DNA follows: TGTGCCAGCTCACCGTATTCGACCGAATCCTATGGCTACACCTTC. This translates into CASSPYSTESYGYTF.

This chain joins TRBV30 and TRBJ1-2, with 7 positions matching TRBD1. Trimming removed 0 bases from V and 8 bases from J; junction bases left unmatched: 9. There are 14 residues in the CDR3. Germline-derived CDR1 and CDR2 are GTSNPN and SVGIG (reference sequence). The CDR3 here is CAWSVWDSSGGYTF. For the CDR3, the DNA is TGTGCCTGGAGTGTCTGGGACAGTAGTGGGGGCTACACCTTC.

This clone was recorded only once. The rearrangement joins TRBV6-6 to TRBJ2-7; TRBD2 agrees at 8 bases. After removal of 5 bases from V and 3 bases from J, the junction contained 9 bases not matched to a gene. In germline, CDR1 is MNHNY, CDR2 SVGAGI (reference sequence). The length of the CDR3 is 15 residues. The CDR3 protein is CASSKRGGSYYEQYF. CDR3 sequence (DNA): TGTGCCAGCAGTAAACGCGGGGGGTCCTACTACGAGCAGTACTTC.

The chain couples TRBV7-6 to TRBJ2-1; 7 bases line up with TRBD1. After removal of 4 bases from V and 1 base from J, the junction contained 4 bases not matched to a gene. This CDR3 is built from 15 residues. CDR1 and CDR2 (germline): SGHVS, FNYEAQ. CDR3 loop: CASSSRDRSYNEQFF. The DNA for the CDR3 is TGTGCCAGCAGCTCCCGGGACAGATCCTACAATGAGCAGTTCTTC. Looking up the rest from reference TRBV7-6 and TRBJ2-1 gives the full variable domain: GAGVSQSPRYKVTKRGQDVALRCDPISGHVSLYWYRQALGQGPEFLTYFNYEAQQDKSGLPNDRFSAERPEGSISTLTIQRTEQRDSAMYRCASSSRDRSYNEQFFGPGTRLTVL.

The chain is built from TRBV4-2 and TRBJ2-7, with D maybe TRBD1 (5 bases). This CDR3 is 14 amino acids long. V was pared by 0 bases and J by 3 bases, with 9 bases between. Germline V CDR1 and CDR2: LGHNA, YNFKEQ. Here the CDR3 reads CASSQEQANYEQYF. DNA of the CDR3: TGTGCCAGCAGCCAAGAACAGGCTAACTACGAGCAGTACTTC.

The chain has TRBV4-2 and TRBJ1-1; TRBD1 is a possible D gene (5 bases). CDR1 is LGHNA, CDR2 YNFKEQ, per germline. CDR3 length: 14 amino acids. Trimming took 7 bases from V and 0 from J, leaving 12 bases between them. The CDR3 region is CASTPGVMNTEAFF. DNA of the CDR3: TGTGCCAGCACCCCGGGGGTTATGAACACTGAAGCTTTCTTT.

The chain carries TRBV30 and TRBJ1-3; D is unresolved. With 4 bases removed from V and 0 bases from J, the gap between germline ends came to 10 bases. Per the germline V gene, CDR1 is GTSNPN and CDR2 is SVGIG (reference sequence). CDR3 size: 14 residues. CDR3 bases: TGTGCCTGGAATAACCAAATCTCTGGAAACACCATATATTTT. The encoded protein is CAWNNQISGNTIYF.

In DNA form, the CDR3 reads TGTGCCAGCAGCGTAGGACGCCGAGGGAGCTATGGCTACACCTTC. Its protein is CASSVGRRGSYGYTF. J is TRBJ1-2 and V is TRBV9; D unclear. The germline gives CDR1 SGDLS, CDR2 YYNGEE. The CDR3 contains 15 residues. Trimming left V 0 bases short and J 4 bases short, with 13 bases between.

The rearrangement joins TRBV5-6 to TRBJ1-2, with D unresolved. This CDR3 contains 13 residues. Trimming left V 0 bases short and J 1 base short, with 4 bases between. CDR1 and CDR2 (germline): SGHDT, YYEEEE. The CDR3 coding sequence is TGTGCCAGCAGCTTGGGCAATAACTATGGCTACACCTTC. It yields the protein CASSLGNNYGYTF.

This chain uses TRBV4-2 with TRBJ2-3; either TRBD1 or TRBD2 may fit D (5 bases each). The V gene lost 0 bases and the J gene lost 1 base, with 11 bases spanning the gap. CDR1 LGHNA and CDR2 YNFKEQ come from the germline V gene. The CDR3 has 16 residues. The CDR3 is CASSQDGPGRTDTQYF. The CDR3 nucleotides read TGTGCCAGCAGCCAAGACGGCCCGGGGCGCACAGATACGCAGTATTTT.

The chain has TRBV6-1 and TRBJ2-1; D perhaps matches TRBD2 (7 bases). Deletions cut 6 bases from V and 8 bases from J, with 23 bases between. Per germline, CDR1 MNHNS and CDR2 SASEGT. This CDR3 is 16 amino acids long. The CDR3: CASSEPLRGGWYEQFF. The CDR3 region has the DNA TGTGCCAGCAGCGAACCTCTCCGCGGGGGCTGGTATGAGCAGTTCTTC.

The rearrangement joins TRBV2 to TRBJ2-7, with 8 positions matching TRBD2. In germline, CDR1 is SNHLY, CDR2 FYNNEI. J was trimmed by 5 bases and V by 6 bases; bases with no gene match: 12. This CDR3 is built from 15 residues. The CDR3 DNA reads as TGTGCCAGCAGCGCTCCGGGACTAGGGTCAAACGAGCAGTACTTC. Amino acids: CASSAPGLGSNEQYF.

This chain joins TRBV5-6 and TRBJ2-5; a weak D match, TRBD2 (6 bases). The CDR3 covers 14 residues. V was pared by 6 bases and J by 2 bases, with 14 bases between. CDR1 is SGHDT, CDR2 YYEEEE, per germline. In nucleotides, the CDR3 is TGTGCCAGCATGCGCGGGGTATTTCAAGAGACCCAGTACTTC. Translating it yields CASMRGVFQETQYF.

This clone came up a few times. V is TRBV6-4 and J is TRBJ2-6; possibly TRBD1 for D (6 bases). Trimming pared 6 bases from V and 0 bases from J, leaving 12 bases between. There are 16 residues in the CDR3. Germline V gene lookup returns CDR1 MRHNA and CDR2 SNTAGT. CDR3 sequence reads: CASRRDIFSGANVLTF. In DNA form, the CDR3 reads TGTGCCAGCAGAAGGGACATATTCTCTGGGGCCAACGTCCTGACTTTC.

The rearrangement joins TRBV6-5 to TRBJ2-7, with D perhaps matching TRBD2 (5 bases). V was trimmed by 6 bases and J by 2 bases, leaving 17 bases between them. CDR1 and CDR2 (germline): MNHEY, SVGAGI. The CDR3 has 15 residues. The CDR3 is CASSSRSGLAYEQYF. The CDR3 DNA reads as TGTGCCAGCAGCAGCCGAAGCGGATTAGCCTACGAGCAGTACTTC.

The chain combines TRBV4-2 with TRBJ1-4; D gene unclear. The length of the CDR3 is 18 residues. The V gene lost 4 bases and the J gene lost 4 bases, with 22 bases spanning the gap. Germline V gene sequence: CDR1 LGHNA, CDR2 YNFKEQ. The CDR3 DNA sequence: TGTGCCAGCAGCCTCATCAAAGGGTCGGGCCGGCTTAATGAAAAACTGTTTTTT. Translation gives CASSLIKGSGRLNEKLFF.